This paragraph covers one TCR beta chain sequence. No antigen is known for it. Each CDR3 protein gets one entry after TCRdb re-called the 5' RACE reads with MiXCR. Counted here are 300,000 to 400,000 distinct CDR3 sequences, approximately 29% occurring once; the ten biggest clones make up 13%. The data belong to a study of T-cell memory formation after mild COVID-19. In the study overall: TCR clusters largely stayed donor specific. Study-level points and caveats: Some clones that responded turned up in pre-infection memory, which suggests that cross-reactive memory joined in.

V was clipped by 3 bases and J by 3 bases, with 12 bases between them. The germline V gene encodes CDR1 ENHRY and CDR2 SYGVKD. CDR3 length: 15 residues. This sequence was found in an adult woman who had mild COVID-19 (a few samples of this study predate the infection). Cell type and time point are not known. Sequencing was done on a sample of PBMCs or a T cell subset sorted from them (not recorded which). The chain combines TRBV10-3 with TRBJ1-5; D not resolved. CDR3 residues: CAISDARRPNQPQHF. The CDR3 region has the DNA TGTGCCATCAGTGACGCGCGTCGGCCCAATCAGCCCCAGCATTTT.